This T cell receptor beta chain appears in the sequencing data of a study of OX40 agonist ivuxolimab in advanced cancers. Study conclusions and caveats: CD8+ T cells were the subset that, on average, had more expanded clones than CD4+. Some nonresponders additionally presented with little normalized T-cell clonal expansion.

The germline V gene encodes CDR1 SEHNR and CDR2 FQNEAQ (reference sequence). V shed 3 bases and J shed 3 bases, with 12 bases lying between them. The CDR3 extends over 15 amino acids. A remark on this clone: Its specificity is unknown.

TCRdb keeps only in-frame clones here, not all; method: immunoSEQ multiplex PCR. This sample has around 84,000 clones, with about 90% found just once. Specimen: CD4+ or CD8+ T cells sorted from blood, collected in a trial of the OX40 agonist ivuxolimab. This TCR derives from an adult with an advanced solid tumor such as melanoma, head and neck, liver or kidney cancer. The V and J genes are TRBV7-9 and TRBJ1-3; the D is unclear. CDR3 coding DNA: TGTGCCAGCAGCTTTACCGGGAATGGTGGAAACACCATATATTTT. It translates to CASSFTGNGGNTIYF.